The 15 T cell receptor beta chains given below trace back to one sample, sequenced in a study of identical twins. TCRdb re-analysed the 5' RACE reads in MiXCR, keeping a single row per CDR3 protein. The data hold some 900,000 distinct CDR3 sequences, with more than 9% observed a single time. Another study also made use of these data, one on yellow fever vaccine responses in identical twins.

Specimen: PBMCs. These receptors were collected from a young woman in good health.

The rearrangement uses TRBV20-1 and TRBJ2-1; 11 bases are shared with TRBD2. The J segment lost 3 bases and the V segment lost 7 bases, leaving 5 bases of the junction unmatched. CDR1 is DFQATT, CDR2 SNEGSKA, per germline (reference sequence). CDR3 length: 14 residues. The CDR3 DNA reads as TGCAGTGGAATGGGACTAGCGGTCTACAATGAGCAGTTCTTC. Encoded protein: CSGMGLAVYNEQFF.

In this sample, this clonotype turned up many times. This chain uses TRBV12-3 or TRBV12-4 with TRBJ2-6; no firm D call. V gave up 4 bases and J gave up 0 bases, with 13 bases separating them. The CDR3 is made up of 17 amino acids. This chain's CDR3 is CASSSKRWDSGANVLTF. The DNA for the CDR3 is TGTGCCAGCAGTTCTAAGCGCTGGGACTCTGGGGCCAACGTCCTGACTTTC.

This clonotype was seen a handful of times. The V gene is TRBV24-1, the J gene TRBJ2-3; no firm D call. The CDR3 has 15 amino acids. Trimming took 5 bases from V and 3 from J, leaving 14 bases between them. Per germline, CDR1 KGHDR and CDR2 SFDVKD. The CDR3 here is CATSVLAGETDTQYF. DNA of the CDR3: TGTGCCACCAGTGTCCTGGCAGGAGAAACAGATACGCAGTATTTT.

This clonotype was counted many times. This CDR3 is CASSPGILSYEQYF. The CDR3 DNA reads TGTGCCAGCAGTCCGGGGATACTCTCCTACGAGCAGTACTTC. The V call is TRBV6-1, the J call TRBJ2-7; tentatively, D is TRBD2 (5 bases). V was pared by 5 bases and J by 0 bases, with 11 bases between. The CDR3 spans 14 residues. CDR1 and CDR2 (germline): MNHNS, SASEGT.

The rearrangement links TRBV4-2 to TRBJ2-3, with TRBD2 matching 14 bases. The CDR3 extends over 16 amino acids. Germline V gives CDR1 LGHNA, CDR2 YNFKEQ. Trimming cost V 3 bases and J 6 bases; bases outside gene matches: 5. The CDR3 loop reads CASSQGTSGGGDTQYF. Written as DNA, the CDR3 is TGTGCCAGCAGCCAGGGGACTAGCGGGGGCGGGGATACGCAGTATTTT.

This clonotype has a count of ten or more. The rearrangement links TRBV3-1 to TRBJ2-1, with TRBD1 matching over 9 bases. Germline assignment: CDR1 LGHDT and CDR2 YNNKEL (reference sequence). V gave up 4 bases and J gave up 12 bases; unmatched junction bases: 10. The CDR3 is 14 amino acids. The CDR3 DNA reads TGTGCCAGCAGCCCCGGGACAGGGCGGACTCGGCAGTTCTTC. Translating it yields CASSPGTGRTRQFF.

V and J are TRBV12-3 or TRBV12-4 and TRBJ1-5; the match to TRBD1 covers 7 bases. This CDR3 is built from 17 residues. V gave up 3 bases and J gave up 6 bases; unmatched junction bases: 14. The CDR3 region is CASSFRRLGGGSQPQHF. The CDR3 DNA reads as TGTGCCAGCAGTTTTAGGAGGTTGGGAGGGGGCAGTCAGCCCCAGCATTTT.

The chain links TRBV9 to TRBJ1-2; perhaps TRBD1 as D (6 bases). Germline V lookup: CDR1 SGDLS, CDR2 YYNGEE. Deletions cut 3 bases from V and 4 bases from J, with 22 bases between. The CDR3 totals 17 residues. CDR3 sequence (DNA): TGTGCCAGCAGCGGTGGGGGCGGACCTCGACCTGGCTATGGCTACACCTTC. It is translated as CASSGGGGPRPGYGYTF. The whole variable domain, filled in from reference TRBV9 and TRBJ1-2, reads DSGVTQTPKHLITATGQRVTLRCSPRSGDLSVYWYQQSLDQGLQFLIQYYNGEERAKGNILERFSAQQFPDLHSELNLSSLELGDSALYFCASSGGGGPRPGYGYTFGSGTRLTVV.

This clonotype was picked up a small number of times. The chain carries TRBV10-3 and TRBJ2-7; tentatively, D is TRBD2 (6 bases). The length of the CDR3 is 15 residues. The ends were cut back, 0 bases at V and 2 bases at J, with 11 bases in the middle. Looked up from germline, CDR1 is ENHRY and CDR2 is SYGVKD. The CDR3 spells CAISESGGGAYEQYV. The CDR3 nucleotides are TGTGCCATCAGTGAGTCGGGCGGAGGGGCCTACGAGCAGTACGTC.

This clonotype was recorded a few times. The chain employs TRBV11-2 and TRBJ2-1; 8 bases align to TRBD1. V was clipped by 5 bases and J by 0 bases; unmatched bases: 6. CDR1 and CDR2 from the germline V gene are SGHAT and FQNNGV. The CDR3 length is 16 residues. The CDR3 spells CASSQDRGISYNEQFF. The CDR3 region has the DNA TGTGCCAGCAGCCAAGACAGGGGCATCTCCTACAATGAGCAGTTCTTC.

A few counts support this clonotype. The chain couples TRBV19 to TRBJ1-5, with 9 nucleotides matching TRBD1. CDR1 is LNHDA and CDR2 is SQIVND in the germline V gene (reference sequence). The CDR3 consists of 18 residues. Trimming removed 3 bases from V and 4 bases from J; junction bases left unmatched: 13. CDR3 in amino acids: CASSITPGTGNPNQPQHF. DNA of the CDR3: TGTGCCAGTAGTATTACTCCGGGGACAGGGAATCCAAATCAGCCCCAGCATTTT.

The CDR3 loop is CASSLNRGGDEQYF. CDR3 DNA: TGTGCCAGCAGCTTGAACAGGGGGGGTGACGAGCAGTACTTC. V is TRBV5-4 and J is TRBJ2-7; the D gene is possibly TRBD1 (8 bases). The CDR3 totals 14 residues. Germline CDR1 SGHNT, CDR2 YYREEE (reference sequence). Trimming took 1 base from V and 5 from J, leaving 13 bases between them. The full variable domain, in which reference TRBV5-4 and TRBJ2-7 provide the parts outside the CDR3, is ETGVTQSPTHLIKTRGQQVTLRCSSQSGHNTVSWYQQALGQGPQFIFQYYREEENGRGNFPPRFSGLQFPNYSSELNVNALELDDSALYLCASSLNRGGDEQYFGPGTRLTVT.

This clonotype was seen repeatedly, ten times or more. V gene TRBV12-3 or TRBV12-4 combines with J gene TRBJ2-7; perhaps TRBD2 as D (6 bases). The V and J ends lost 2 bases and 4 bases respectively, with 15 bases between them. The CDR3 spans 15 residues. The CDR3 nucleotides are TGTGCCAGCAGTTTAAGGTTGGGAGGCGGTTACGAGCAGTACGTC. It codes for CASSLRLGGGYEQYV.

This clonotype was observed a few times. V usage is TRBV19 and J usage is TRBJ1-1; 7 nucleotides line up with TRBD1. The CDR3 totals 15 residues. Trimming took 6 bases from V and 6 from J; bases not matched to a gene: 13. Germline CDR1 LNHDA, CDR2 SQIVND (reference sequence). In DNA, the CDR3 is TGTGCCAGTAGCATGGGACAGTCAAACGAACCTGAAGCTTTCTTT. Translating it yields CASSMGQSNEPEAFF.

This clonotype came up many times. The CDR3 spells CSASATSTDTQYF. The CDR3 bases are TGCAGTGCTTCAGCGACTAGCACAGATACGCAGTATTTT. J is TRBJ2-3 and V is TRBV20-1; D remains ambiguous. V was cut by 5 bases and J by 0 bases, with 9 bases left in between. The CDR3 has 13 residues. Looked up from germline, CDR1 is DFQATT and CDR2 is SNEGSKA (reference sequence).